One and the same sample provided the 28 T cell receptor beta chains below, sequenced in a study of Ad26.COV2.S vaccination and SARS-CoV-2 variants. Here immunoSEQ multiplex PCR was the method, and the copy in TCRdb shows in-frame clones only, minus some. The sample holds 400,000 to 500,000 clones, around 89% seen once. The treatment denotes: roughly 19 received Ad26.COV2.S at low or high dose, single or two shots; a few received placebo; per-sample allocation not given. Collection of the samples took place on day 63 after the first injection of vaccine or placebo. The source was peripheral blood, collected in a trial of Ad26.COV2.S vaccine versus placebo. Receptors originate from a person aged 18-65 years who received the Ad26.COV2.S COVID-19 vaccine or a placebo.

V is TRBV28 and J is TRBJ1-1; the D is unclear. Deletions cut 5 bases from V and 0 bases from J, with 13 bases between. CDR1 and CDR2 (germline): MDHEN, SYDVKM. This CDR3 region has 15 residues. CDR3 nucleotide sequence: TGTGCCAGCAGTCAATGGACGGGTATGAACACTGAAGCTTTCTTT. Its protein is CASSQWTGMNTEAFF.

The genes are TRBV3-1 (or the pseudogene TRBV3-2) and TRBJ1-5; a weak D match, TRBD1 (5 bases). Germline loops: CDR1 LGHDT, CDR2 YNNKEL (reference sequence). The CDR3 length is 13 residues. V lost 1 base and J lost 12, with 13 bases in between. Written as DNA, the CDR3 is TGTGCCAGCAGCCAAGGACGCCGAGGGGACCAGCATTTT. Translating gives CASSQGRRGDQHF.

In this sample, this clone turned up once. A much larger clonotype is one base distant, so this may be a read error. Other DNA sequences in this sample translate to the same CDR3. The V gene is TRBV9, the J gene TRBJ2-2; D is uncertain. This CDR3 spans 13 amino acids. Germline lookup yields CDR1 SGDLS and CDR2 YYNGEE. Deletions cut 4 bases from V and 0 bases from J, with 4 bases between. Here the CDR3 DNA reads TGTGCCAGCAGCCCCTCGAACACCGGGGAGCTGTTTTTT. Residues: CASSPSNTGELFF. Full variable domain (remainder filled in from reference TRBV9 and TRBJ2-2): DSGVTQTPKHLITATGQRVTLRCSPRSGDLSVYWYQQSLDQGLQFLIQYYNGEERAKGNILERFSAQQFPDLHSELNLSSLELGDSALYFCASSPSNTGELFFGEGSRLTVL.

DNA for the CDR3: TGTGCCACCAGCAGAGATATGGAGGGGGGTGAGCAGTACTTC. This codes for CATSRDMEGGEQYF. The chain carries TRBV15 and TRBJ2-7; the D gene could be TRBD1 or TRBD2 (6 bases each). This CDR3 comprises 14 residues. The germline V and J ends were trimmed by 0 bases and 7 bases, with 13 bases remaining between them. Germline loops: CDR1 LNHNV, CDR2 YYDKDF (reference sequence).

For the CDR3, the DNA is TGTGCCAGCAGGAGGGGACAGCACACAGATACGCAGTATTTT. This codes for CASRRGQHTDTQYF. The rearrangement uses TRBV2 and TRBJ2-3, with 7 bases fitting TRBD1. CDR3 length equals 14 residues. Germline CDR1 reads SNHLY; CDR2 reads FYNNEI. V lost 6 bases to trimming and J lost 2 bases; unmatched junction nucleotides: 5.

The rearrangement joins TRBV9 to TRBJ2-1; D perhaps matches TRBD1 (6 bases). The CDR3 consists of 15 residues. Germline CDR1 and CDR2: SGDLS and YYNGEE. The V end was cut by 0 bases, the J end by 3 bases, with 10 bases between. CDR3 sequence (DNA): TGTGCCAGCAGCGTAGGGCAGGGGCTCTACAATGAGCAGTTCTTC. This encodes CASSVGQGLYNEQFF. Full variable domain (missing parts from reference TRBV9 and TRBJ2-1): DSGVTQTPKHLITATGQRVTLRCSPRSGDLSVYWYQQSLDQGLQFLIQYYNGEERAKGNILERFSAQQFPDLHSELNLSSLELGDSALYFCASSVGQGLYNEQFFGPGTRLTVL.

The V and J genes are TRBV15 and TRBJ1-3; D is unclear. Germline-derived CDR1 and CDR2 are LNHNV and YYDKDF (reference sequence). The CDR3 covers 16 residues. The V and J ends lost 0 bases and 4 bases respectively, with 13 bases between them. CDR3 loop: CATSRDRRDAGNTIYF. The CDR3 coding sequence is TGTGCCACCAGCAGAGATAGGAGGGATGCGGGAAACACCATATATTTT. The whole variable domain, filled in from reference TRBV15 and TRBJ1-3, reads DAMVIQNPRYQVTQFGKPVTLSCSQTLNHNVMYWYQQKSSQAPKLLFHYYDKDFNNEADTPDNFQSRRPNTSFCFLDIRSPGLGDTAMYLCATSRDRRDAGNTIYFGEGSWLTVV.

The V call is TRBV5-1, the J call TRBJ1-4; a weak D match, TRBD1 (5 bases). Trimming removed 0 bases at V and 8 bases at J, with 8 bases between. The CDR3 runs 13 residues. The germline gives CDR1 SGHRS, CDR2 YFSETQ. CDR3 loop: CASSLGQREKLFF. In DNA, the CDR3 is TGCGCCAGCAGCTTGGGACAGAGGGAAAAACTGTTTTTT.

The chain employs TRBV5-4 and TRBJ2-1; 8 nucleotides match TRBD1. The CDR3 is 15 amino acids. The V gene end was trimmed by 2 bases and the J gene end by 1 base; junction bases not matched to a gene: 2. Germline lookup yields CDR1 SGHNT and CDR2 YYREEE (reference sequence). The CDR3 protein is CASSLGQGSYNEQFF. CDR3 coding DNA: TGTGCCAGCAGCTTAGGACAGGGTTCCTACAATGAGCAGTTCTTC.

At least ten counts were recorded for this clone. V usage is TRBV6-2 or TRBV6-3 and J usage is TRBJ1-5, with a weak D call TRBD1 (5 bases). CDR3 size: 14 residues. Trimming left V 4 bases short and J 4 bases short, with 11 bases between. The germline V gene encodes CDR1 MNHEY and CDR2 SVGEGT. CDR3 coding DNA: TGTGCCAGCAGTTGGGGGGTGGAAAATCAGCCCCAGCATTTT. Protein product: CASSWGVENQPQHF.

The V call is TRBV2, the J call TRBJ2-5, with 10 nucleotides matching TRBD2. V lost 6 bases and J lost 1; bases outside the gene matches: 5. This CDR3 spans 15 amino acids. Germline V gene sequence: CDR1 SNHLY, CDR2 FYNNEI. The CDR3 loop reads CASRRLAGAQETQYF. In DNA form, the CDR3 reads TGTGCCAGCAGACGTCTAGCGGGGGCCCAAGAGACCCAGTACTTC.

V and J are TRBV11-2 and TRBJ2-3; 8 bases are a match to TRBD2. V gave up 1 base and J gave up 1 base; unmatched junction bases: 13. Germline loops: CDR1 SGHAT, CDR2 FQNNGV. The CDR3 has 19 residues. Here the CDR3 DNA reads TGTGCCAGCAGCTTAGCTATAAACTCGGGGGGGCCTGGCACAGATACGCAGTATTTT. This encodes CASSLAINSGGPGTDTQYF.

The chain recombines TRBV7-2 with TRBJ2-2; TRBD2 aligns across 10 bases. This CDR3 has 17 amino acids. The V and J ends lost 0 bases and 5 bases, in that order; junction bases with no gene match: 6. CDR1 and CDR2 from the germline V gene are SGHTA and FQGNSA. CDR3 sequence: CASSLASGGAGTGELFF. Here the CDR3 DNA reads TGTGCCAGCAGCTTAGCCAGCGGGGGGGCCGGGACCGGGGAGCTGTTTTTT.

This chain links TRBV2 with TRBJ2-7, with 9 bases aligning to TRBD1. CDR3 size: 14 residues. Unmatched junction bases numbered 6, after V lost 7 bases and J lost 2 bases. Germline CDR1 is SNHLY and CDR2 is FYNNEI. CDR3 DNA: TGTGCCAGCACTAAAAGGGACAGGGCCTACGAGCAGTACTTC. As protein: CASTKRDRAYEQYF.

The chain links TRBV6-2 or TRBV6-3 to TRBJ2-1, with D unclear. V was shortened by 2 bases and J by 6 bases, with 5 bases between the two germline ends. The CDR3 is made up of 12 amino acids. The V gene's germline CDR1 is MNHEY and CDR2 SVGEGT. CDR3 loop: CASSYNANEQFF. The CDR3 nucleotides read TGTGCCAGCAGTTACAACGCCAATGAGCAGTTCTTC.

The chain recombines TRBV9 with TRBJ2-1; 7 bases are a match to TRBD1. This CDR3 contains 15 residues. CDR1 and CDR2 (germline): SGDLS, YYNGEE. The V gene end was trimmed by 0 bases and the J gene end by 1 base; junction bases not matched to a gene: 1. CDR3 DNA sequence: TGTGCCAGCAGCGTAGAGGGACAGTCCTACAATGAGCAGTTCTTC. This encodes CASSVEGQSYNEQFF.

This rearrangement joins TRBV24-1 to TRBJ1-5; D unclear. CDR1 and CDR2 from the germline V gene are KGHDR and SFDVKD. The ends were cut back, 5 bases at V and 2 bases at J, with 18 bases in the middle. This CDR3 has 17 residues. In DNA form, the CDR3 reads TGTGCCACCAGTGTTCTTATCCCCCGGACGGGCAATCAGCCCCAGCATTTT. This translates into CATSVLIPRTGNQPQHF.

The rearrangement uses TRBV19 and TRBJ1-5; 10 bases are a match to TRBD1. The CDR3 extends over 18 amino acids. Germline assignment: CDR1 LNHDA and CDR2 SQIVND (reference sequence). The junction had 10 bases not matched to a gene; V was cut back by 1 base and J by 4 bases. The CDR3 here is CASSIGSGQGTSNQPQHF. The CDR3 bases are TGTGCCAGTAGTATAGGCTCGGGACAGGGGACCTCTAATCAGCCCCAGCATTTT.

The chain joins TRBV7-8 to TRBJ2-7, with D unclear. V lost 2 bases to trimming and J lost 3 bases, with 8 bases between them. Germline values: CDR1 SGHVS, CDR2 FQNEAQ. This CDR3 spans 13 amino acids. The chain's CDR3 is CASSLRSGYEQYF. The CDR3 bases are TGTGCCAGCAGCTTAAGATCCGGCTACGAGCAGTACTTC.

This clone appeared once. Other DNA sequences in the sample encode the same CDR3. This chain uses TRBV6-5 with TRBJ1-4; D uncertain. The CDR3 totals 11 residues. The germline V and J ends were trimmed by 2 bases and 7 bases, with 2 bases remaining between them. Germline lookup yields CDR1 MNHEY and CDR2 SVGAGI. The CDR3 loop is CASSYGEKLFF. The CDR3 bases are TGTGCCAGCAGTTACGGTGAAAAACTGTTTTTT.

V usage is TRBV21-1 and J usage is TRBJ1-5; the D call in the table, TRBD1, was not verified against the DNA. TRBV21-1 represents a pseudogene. The CDR3 loop spans 15 amino acids. In DNA form, the CDR3 reads TGTGCCAGTATAGAGGACAGGGGGATCAATCAGCCCCAGCATTTT. It is translated as CASIEDRGINQPQHF.

The chain has TRBV7-2 and TRBJ2-2; no clear D gene. Germline-derived CDR1 and CDR2 are SGHTA and FQGNSA. The CDR3 runs to 14 residues. V was clipped by 1 base and J by 3 bases, with 6 bases between them. The CDR3 DNA is TGTGCCAGCAGCTTAGGGGTCCACACCGGGGAGCTGTTTTTT. Translated, it gives CASSLGVHTGELFF.

V and J are TRBV11-2 and TRBJ2-7, with 9 bases aligning to TRBD1. CDR1 is SGHAT and CDR2 is FQNNGV in the germline V gene. Losses at the gene ends were 5 bases for V and 5 bases for J; bases not matched to a gene: 13. This CDR3 is built from 16 residues. CDR3 nucleotide sequence: TGTGCCAGCAGCCTCGCTTCCGGGACAGGGTCCCACGAGCAGTACTTC. Translated, it gives CASSLASGTGSHEQYF.

The chain employs TRBV5-1 and TRBJ2-5; no clear D. The V end lost 0 bases, the J end lost 5 bases, and 11 bases lay between the germline ends. Germline assignment: CDR1 SGHRS and CDR2 YFSETQ. The CDR3 has 14 amino acids. CDR3 sequence: CASSLEGRLETQYF. CDR3 DNA sequence: TGCGCCAGCAGCTTGGAGGGCAGGCTGGAGACCCAGTACTTC. Using reference TRBV5-1 and TRBJ2-5 for the parts outside the CDR3, the full variable domain is KAGVTQTPRYLIKTRGQQVTLSCSPISGHRSVSWYQQTPGQGLQFLFEYFSETQRNKGNFPGRFSGRQFSNSRSEMNVSTLELGDSALYLCASSLEGRLETQYFGPGTRLLVL.

The rearrangement joins TRBV7-9 to TRBJ1-6; tentatively, D is TRBD1 (6 bases). CDR1 SEHNR and CDR2 FQNEAQ come from the germline V gene (reference sequence). This CDR3 is 16 amino acids long. Trimming cost V 5 bases and J 10 bases, with 21 bases left between them. The CDR3 region is CASSQTVDRRGSPLHF. The CDR3 DNA reads as TGTGCCAGCAGCCAGACAGTAGACAGGAGAGGATCACCCCTCCACTTT.

The chain couples TRBV28 to TRBJ2-7; TRBD1 matches 8 bases. V lost 10 bases and J lost 3; bases outside the gene matches: 5. CDR3 length equals 12 residues. Germline V CDR1 and CDR2: MDHEN, SYDVKM. The CDR3 reads CATWTGFYEQYF. For the CDR3, the DNA is TGTGCCACCTGGACAGGGTTCTACGAGCAGTACTTC.

CDR3 DNA: TGCAGTGCCCCTGTGGGAGATACGCAGTATTTT. It translates to CSAPVGDTQYF. V is TRBV20-1 and J is TRBJ2-3; D remains unclear. CDR3 length: 11 residues. V lost 6 bases and J lost 5, with 9 bases in between. CDR1 is DFQATT, CDR2 SNEGSKA, per germline (reference sequence).

The V and J genes are TRBV10-3 and TRBJ2-5, with a tentative D call TRBD1 (6 bases). The CDR3 has 14 residues. V shed 4 bases and J shed 1 base, with 10 bases lying between them. The V gene's germline CDR1 is ENHRY and CDR2 SYGVKD. The CDR3 here is CAISVQGSQETQYF. The CDR3 coding sequence is TGTGCCATCAGTGTCCAGGGGTCCCAAGAGACCCAGTACTTC.